Listed here is a single T cell receptor beta chain. Germline CDR1 and CDR2: LGHNA and YSLEER. V was trimmed by 1 base and J by 2 bases, leaving 9 bases between them. The CDR3 is 14 amino acids. The data originate from a study of blood T cell repertoires in COVID-19. Turning to the study itself: The study drew acute and convalescent COVID-19 samples from the United States, Italy and Spain.

Produced via immunoSEQ multiplex PCR; TCRdb's table is partial and in-frame only. Here the sample spans under 200,000 clones, 80% being singletons. The rearrangement joins TRBV4-3 to TRBJ2-7; unclear D gene. The sample was peripheral blood. This sequence originates from a man between 60 and 75 years old with acute or convalescent COVID-19. In nucleotides, the CDR3 is TGCGCCAGCAGCCAAGCGGGTTCCGCCTACGAGCAGTACTTC. Its protein is CASSQAGSAYEQYF.